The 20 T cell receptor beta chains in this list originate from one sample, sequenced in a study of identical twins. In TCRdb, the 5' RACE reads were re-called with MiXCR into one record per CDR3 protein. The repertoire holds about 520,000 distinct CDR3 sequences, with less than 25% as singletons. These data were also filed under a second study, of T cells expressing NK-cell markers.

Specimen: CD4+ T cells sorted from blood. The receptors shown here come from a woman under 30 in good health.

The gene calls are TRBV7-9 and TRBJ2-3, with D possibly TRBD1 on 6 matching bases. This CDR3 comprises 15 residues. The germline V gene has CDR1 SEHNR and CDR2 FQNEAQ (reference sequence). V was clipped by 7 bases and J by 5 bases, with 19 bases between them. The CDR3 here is CASNSRGSDLDTQYF. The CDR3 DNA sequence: TGTGCCAGCAATTCAAGGGGGTCCGACTTAGATACGCAGTATTTT.

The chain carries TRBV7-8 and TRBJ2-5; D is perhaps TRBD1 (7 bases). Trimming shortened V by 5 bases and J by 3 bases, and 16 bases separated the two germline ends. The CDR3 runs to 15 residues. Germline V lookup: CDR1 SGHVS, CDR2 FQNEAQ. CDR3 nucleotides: TGTGCCAGCAGCCAGGCGGGGACAGCAGAAGAGACCCAGTACTTC. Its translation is CASSQAGTAEETQYF.

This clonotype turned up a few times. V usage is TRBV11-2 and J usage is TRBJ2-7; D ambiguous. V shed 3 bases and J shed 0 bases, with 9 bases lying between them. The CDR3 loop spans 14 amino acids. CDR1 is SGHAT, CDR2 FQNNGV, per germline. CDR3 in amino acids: CASSLSASSYEQYF. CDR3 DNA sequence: TGTGCCAGCAGCTTGAGCGCGAGCTCCTACGAGCAGTACTTC.

CDR3: CASIGNTEAFF. The CDR3 nucleotides are TGCGCCAGCATAGGGAACACTGAAGCTTTCTTT. V is TRBV5-1 and J is TRBJ1-1, with no clear D. The CDR3 is 11 residues long. The V and J ends lost 6 bases and 1 base respectively, with 4 bases between them. The germline CDR1 and CDR2 sequences are SGHRS and YFSETQ.

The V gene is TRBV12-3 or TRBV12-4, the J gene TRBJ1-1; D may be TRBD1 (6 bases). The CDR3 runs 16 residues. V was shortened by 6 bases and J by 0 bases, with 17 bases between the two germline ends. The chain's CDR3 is CASRPTGGFMNTEAFF. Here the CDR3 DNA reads TGTGCCAGCAGACCGACAGGCGGCTTCATGAACACTGAAGCTTTCTTT.

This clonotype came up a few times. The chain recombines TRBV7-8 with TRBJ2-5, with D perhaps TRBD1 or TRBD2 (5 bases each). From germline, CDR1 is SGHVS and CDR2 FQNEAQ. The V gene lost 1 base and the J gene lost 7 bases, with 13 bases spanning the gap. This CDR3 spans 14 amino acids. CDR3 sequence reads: CASSLEGPLVTQYF. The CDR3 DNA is TGTGCCAGCAGCTTAGAGGGACCCCTGGTGACCCAGTACTTC. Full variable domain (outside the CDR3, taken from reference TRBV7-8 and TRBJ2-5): GAGVSQSPRYKVAKRGQDVALRCDPISGHVSLFWYQQALGQGPEFLTYFQNEAQLDKSGLPSDRFFAERPEGSVSTLKIQRTQQEDSAVYLCASSLEGPLVTQYFGPGTRLLVL.

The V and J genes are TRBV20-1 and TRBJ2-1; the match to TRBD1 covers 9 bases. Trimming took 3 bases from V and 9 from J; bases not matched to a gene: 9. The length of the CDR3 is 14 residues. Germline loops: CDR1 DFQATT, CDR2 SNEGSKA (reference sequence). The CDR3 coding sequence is TGCAGTGCTAGTACAGGGGGCGGCAAGTCTGAGCAGTTCTTC. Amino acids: CSASTGGGKSEQFF.

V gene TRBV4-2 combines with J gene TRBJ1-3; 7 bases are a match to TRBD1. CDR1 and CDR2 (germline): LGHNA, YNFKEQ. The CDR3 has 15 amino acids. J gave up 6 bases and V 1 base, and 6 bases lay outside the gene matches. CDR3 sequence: CASSQGYRGENTIYF. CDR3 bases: TGTGCCAGCAGCCAAGGGTACAGGGGAGAAAACACCATATATTTT.

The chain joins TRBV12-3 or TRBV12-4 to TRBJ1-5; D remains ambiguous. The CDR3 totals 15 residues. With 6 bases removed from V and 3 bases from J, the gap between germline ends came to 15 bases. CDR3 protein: CASRPNVAPNQPQHF. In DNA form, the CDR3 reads TGTGCCAGCAGACCAAACGTGGCACCCAATCAGCCCCAGCATTTT.

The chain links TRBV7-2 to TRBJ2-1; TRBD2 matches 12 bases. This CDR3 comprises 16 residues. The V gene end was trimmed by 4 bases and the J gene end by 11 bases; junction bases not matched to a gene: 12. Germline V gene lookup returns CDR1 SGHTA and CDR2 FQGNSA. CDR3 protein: CASSSSPASGRAKQFF. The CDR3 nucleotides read TGTGCCAGCAGCTCAAGCCCCGCTAGCGGGAGGGCCAAGCAGTTCTTC.

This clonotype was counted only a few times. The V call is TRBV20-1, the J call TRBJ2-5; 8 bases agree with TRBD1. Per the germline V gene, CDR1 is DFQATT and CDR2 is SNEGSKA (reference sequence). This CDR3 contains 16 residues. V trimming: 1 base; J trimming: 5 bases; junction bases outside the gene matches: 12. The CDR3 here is CSARGTGTGPGETQYF. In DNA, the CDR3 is TGCAGTGCTAGAGGCACCGGGACAGGCCCCGGGGAGACCCAGTACTTC.

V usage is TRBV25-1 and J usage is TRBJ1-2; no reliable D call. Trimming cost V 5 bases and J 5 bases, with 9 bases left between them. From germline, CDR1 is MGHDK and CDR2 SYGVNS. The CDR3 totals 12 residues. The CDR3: CASSKGSYGYTF. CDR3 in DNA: TGTGCCAGCAGTAAGGGCAGTTATGGCTACACCTTC.

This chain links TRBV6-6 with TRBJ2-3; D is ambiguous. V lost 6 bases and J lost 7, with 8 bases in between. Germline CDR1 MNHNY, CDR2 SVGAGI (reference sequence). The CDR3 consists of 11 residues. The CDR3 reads CASRETYTQYF. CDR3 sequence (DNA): TGTGCCAGCAGAGAAACCTATACGCAGTATTTT.

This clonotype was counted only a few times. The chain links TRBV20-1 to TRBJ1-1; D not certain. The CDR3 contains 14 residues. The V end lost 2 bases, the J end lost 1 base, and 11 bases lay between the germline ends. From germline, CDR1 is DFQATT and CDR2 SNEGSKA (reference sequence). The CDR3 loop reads CSARRAGANTEAFF. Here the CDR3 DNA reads TGCAGTGCTAGAAGGGCAGGTGCGAACACTGAAGCTTTCTTT.

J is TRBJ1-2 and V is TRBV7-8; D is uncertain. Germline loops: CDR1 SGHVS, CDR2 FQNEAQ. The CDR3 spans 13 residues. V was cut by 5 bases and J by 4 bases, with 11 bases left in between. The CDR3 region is CASSPLVGYGYTF. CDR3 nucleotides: TGTGCCAGCAGCCCGTTAGTCGGCTATGGCTACACCTTC.

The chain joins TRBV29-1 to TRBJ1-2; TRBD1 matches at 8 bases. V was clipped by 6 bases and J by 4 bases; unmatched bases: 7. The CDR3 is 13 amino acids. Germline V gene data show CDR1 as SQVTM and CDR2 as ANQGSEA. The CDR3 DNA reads TGCAGCGTCCGACAGGGGATGGTCTATGGCTACACCTTC. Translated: CSVRQGMVYGYTF.

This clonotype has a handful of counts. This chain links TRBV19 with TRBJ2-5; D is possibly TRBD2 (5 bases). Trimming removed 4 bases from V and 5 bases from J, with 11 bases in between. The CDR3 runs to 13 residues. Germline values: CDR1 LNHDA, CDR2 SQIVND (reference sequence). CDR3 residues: CASSNTGSETQYF. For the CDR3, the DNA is TGTGCCAGTAGTAATACGGGGAGTGAGACCCAGTACTTC. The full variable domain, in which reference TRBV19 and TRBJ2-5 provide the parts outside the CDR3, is DGGITQSPKYLFRKEGQNVTLSCEQNLNHDAMYWYRQDPGQGLRLIYYSQIVNDFQKGDIAEGYSVSREKKESFPLTVTSAQKNPTAFYLCASSNTGSETQYFGPGTRLLVL.

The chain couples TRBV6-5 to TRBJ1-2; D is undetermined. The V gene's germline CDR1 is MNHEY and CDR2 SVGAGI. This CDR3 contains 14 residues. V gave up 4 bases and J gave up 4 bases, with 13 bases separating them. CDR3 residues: CASSFVGRGYGYTF. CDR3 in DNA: TGTGCCAGCAGTTTCGTCGGACGGGGCTATGGCTACACCTTC.

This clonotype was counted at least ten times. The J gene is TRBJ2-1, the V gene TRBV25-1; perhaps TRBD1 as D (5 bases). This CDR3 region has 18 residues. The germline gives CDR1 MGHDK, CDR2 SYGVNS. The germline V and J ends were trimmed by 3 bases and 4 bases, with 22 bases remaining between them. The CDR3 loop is CASSDRTYSGQQYNEQFF. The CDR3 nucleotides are TGTGCCAGCAGTGACCGAACCTACTCAGGGCAACAATACAATGAGCAGTTCTTC. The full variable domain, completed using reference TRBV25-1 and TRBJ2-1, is EADIYQTPRYLVIGTGKKITLECSQTMGHDKMYWYQQDPGMELHLIHYSYGVNSTEKGDLSSESTVSRIRTEHFPLTLESARPSHTSQYLCASSDRTYSGQQYNEQFFGPGTRLTVL.

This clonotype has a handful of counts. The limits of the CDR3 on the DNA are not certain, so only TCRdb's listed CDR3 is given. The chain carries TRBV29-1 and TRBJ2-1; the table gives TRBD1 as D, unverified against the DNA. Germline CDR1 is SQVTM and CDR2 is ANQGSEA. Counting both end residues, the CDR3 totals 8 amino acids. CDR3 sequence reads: CSVGRGSF.